These 10 T cell receptor beta chains were sequenced from one sample in a study of blood T cell repertoires in COVID-19. Sequenced by immunoSEQ multiplex PCR; TCRdb stores in-frame clones only, minus some. The data show 85,000 to 110,000 clones, with approximately 89% seen just once and approximately 17% held by the top ten. Source material: peripheral blood. Receptors were obtained from a woman over 75 in a cohort sampled during active COVID-19.

J is TRBJ1-1 and V is TRBV5-1; no clear D gene. From germline, CDR1 is SGHRS and CDR2 YFSETQ. V shed 0 bases and J shed 0 bases, with 6 bases lying between them. The CDR3 has 14 amino acids. This chain's CDR3 is CASSLGGLNTEAFF. The CDR3 DNA sequence: TGCGCCAGCAGCTTGGGCGGCCTGAACACTGAAGCTTTCTTT.

This sequence joins TRBV14 and TRBJ1-2, with TRBD1 as a possible D gene (6 bases). Looked up from germline, CDR1 is SGHDN and CDR2 is FVKESK. V was pared by 11 bases and J by 2 bases, with 15 bases between. The CDR3 runs 13 residues. CDR3 residues: CASRAQGNYGYTF. The CDR3 DNA follows: TGTGCCTCAAGGGCCCAGGGGAACTATGGCTACACCTTC.

A word on this clone: A junction boundary mismatches the germline segment, possibly from a read error. This CDR3 is also generated by other DNA sequences in the sample. The chain carries TRBV7-2 and TRBJ1-5; D perhaps matches TRBD1 (6 bases). The CDR3 contains 16 residues. Germline CDR1 reads SGHTA; CDR2 reads FQGNSA. CDR3 coding DNA: TGTGCCAGTAGCTTGGGTCCACAGGGCGGCAATCAGCCCCAGCATTTT. Translating gives CASSLGPQGGNQPQHF.

The chain carries TRBV4-2 and TRBJ2-1; 10 bases agree with TRBD2. The CDR3 is 16 residues long. CDR1 is LGHNA, CDR2 YNFKEQ, per germline. With V trimmed by 0 bases and J by 7 bases, 6 bases remained unmatched. CDR3 bases: TGTGCCAGCAGCCAAGAGAGCGGGGGGGCCGGGAATGAGCAGTTCTTC. Translating it yields CASSQESGGAGNEQFF.

The chain is built from TRBV3-1 (or the pseudogene TRBV3-2) and TRBJ2-7, with TRBD2 matching 9 bases. The CDR3 length is 15 residues. V gave up 4 bases and J gave up 0 bases; unmatched junction bases: 4. CDR1 is LGHDT and CDR2 is YNNKEL in the germline V gene (reference sequence). CDR3 sequence reads: CASSPASGASYEQYF. The CDR3 bases are TGTGCCAGCAGCCCAGCTAGCGGGGCCTCCTACGAGCAGTACTTC.

The chain links TRBV5-1 to TRBJ2-1; TRBD2 is a possible D gene (6 bases). Per germline, CDR1 SGHRS and CDR2 YFSETQ. Trimming cost V 0 bases and J 0 bases, with 10 bases left between them. CDR3 length: 16 amino acids. CDR3 nucleotides: TGCGCCAGCAGCTTGGTCGGGAGCCGCTCCTACAATGAGCAGTTCTTC. Protein product: CASSLVGSRSYNEQFF.

CDR3 loop: CASSSLFLAGRYEQYF. The CDR3 DNA is TGTGCCAGCAGTTCCCTTTTCCTAGCGGGAAGATACGAGCAGTACTTC. The chain couples TRBV28 to TRBJ2-7, with 9 bases fitting TRBD2. CDR3 length: 16 residues. V lost 4 bases to trimming and J lost 4 bases; unmatched junction nucleotides: 11. The V gene's germline CDR1 is MDHEN and CDR2 SYDVKM.

This clone has more than one count but fewer than ten. The gene calls are TRBV10-2 and TRBJ2-2; 10 bases agree with TRBD2. The CDR3 spans 15 residues. Germline V gene data show CDR1 as WSHSY and CDR2 as SAAADI. J lost 5 bases, V lost 6 bases, and 6 bases had no gene match. Here the CDR3 DNA reads TGCGCCAGCAGCGCAACTAGCGGGATAACCGGGGAGCTGTTTTTT. Amino acids: CASSATSGITGELFF.

The genes are TRBV18 and TRBJ2-2; weak D call: TRBD2 (6 bases). Trimming removed 6 bases from V and 0 bases from J, with 11 bases in between. CDR1 and CDR2 (germline): KGHSH, LQKENI. There are 15 residues in the CDR3. The CDR3, as DNA: TGTGCCAGCTCCCCTAGGACTACGAACACCGGGGAGCTGTTTTTT. Residues: CASSPRTTNTGELFF.

This rearrangement joins TRBV10-1 to TRBJ2-6; no firm D call. CDR3 length equals 16 residues. Germline V gene data show CDR1 as WNHNN and CDR2 as SYGVQD (reference sequence). V lost 4 bases to trimming and J lost 0 bases, with 10 bases between them. This CDR3 reads CASSATDLSGANVLTF. The DNA of the CDR3 is TGCGCCAGCAGTGCGACTGACCTCTCTGGGGCCAACGTCCTGACTTTC.